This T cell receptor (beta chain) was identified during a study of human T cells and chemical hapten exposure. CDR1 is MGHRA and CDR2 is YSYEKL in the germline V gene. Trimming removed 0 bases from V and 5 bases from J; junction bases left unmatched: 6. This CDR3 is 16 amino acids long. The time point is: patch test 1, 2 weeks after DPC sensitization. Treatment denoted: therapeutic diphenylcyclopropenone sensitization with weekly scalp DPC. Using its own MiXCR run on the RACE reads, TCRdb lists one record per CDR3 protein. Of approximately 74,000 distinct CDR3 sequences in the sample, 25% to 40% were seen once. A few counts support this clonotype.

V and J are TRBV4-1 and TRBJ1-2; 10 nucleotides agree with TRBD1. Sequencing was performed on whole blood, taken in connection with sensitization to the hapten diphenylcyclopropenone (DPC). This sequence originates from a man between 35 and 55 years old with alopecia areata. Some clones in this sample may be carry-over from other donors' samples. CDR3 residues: CASSQEPTGGGYGYTF. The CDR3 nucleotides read TGCGCCAGCAGCCAAGAACCGACAGGGGGCGGGTATGGCTACACCTTC.